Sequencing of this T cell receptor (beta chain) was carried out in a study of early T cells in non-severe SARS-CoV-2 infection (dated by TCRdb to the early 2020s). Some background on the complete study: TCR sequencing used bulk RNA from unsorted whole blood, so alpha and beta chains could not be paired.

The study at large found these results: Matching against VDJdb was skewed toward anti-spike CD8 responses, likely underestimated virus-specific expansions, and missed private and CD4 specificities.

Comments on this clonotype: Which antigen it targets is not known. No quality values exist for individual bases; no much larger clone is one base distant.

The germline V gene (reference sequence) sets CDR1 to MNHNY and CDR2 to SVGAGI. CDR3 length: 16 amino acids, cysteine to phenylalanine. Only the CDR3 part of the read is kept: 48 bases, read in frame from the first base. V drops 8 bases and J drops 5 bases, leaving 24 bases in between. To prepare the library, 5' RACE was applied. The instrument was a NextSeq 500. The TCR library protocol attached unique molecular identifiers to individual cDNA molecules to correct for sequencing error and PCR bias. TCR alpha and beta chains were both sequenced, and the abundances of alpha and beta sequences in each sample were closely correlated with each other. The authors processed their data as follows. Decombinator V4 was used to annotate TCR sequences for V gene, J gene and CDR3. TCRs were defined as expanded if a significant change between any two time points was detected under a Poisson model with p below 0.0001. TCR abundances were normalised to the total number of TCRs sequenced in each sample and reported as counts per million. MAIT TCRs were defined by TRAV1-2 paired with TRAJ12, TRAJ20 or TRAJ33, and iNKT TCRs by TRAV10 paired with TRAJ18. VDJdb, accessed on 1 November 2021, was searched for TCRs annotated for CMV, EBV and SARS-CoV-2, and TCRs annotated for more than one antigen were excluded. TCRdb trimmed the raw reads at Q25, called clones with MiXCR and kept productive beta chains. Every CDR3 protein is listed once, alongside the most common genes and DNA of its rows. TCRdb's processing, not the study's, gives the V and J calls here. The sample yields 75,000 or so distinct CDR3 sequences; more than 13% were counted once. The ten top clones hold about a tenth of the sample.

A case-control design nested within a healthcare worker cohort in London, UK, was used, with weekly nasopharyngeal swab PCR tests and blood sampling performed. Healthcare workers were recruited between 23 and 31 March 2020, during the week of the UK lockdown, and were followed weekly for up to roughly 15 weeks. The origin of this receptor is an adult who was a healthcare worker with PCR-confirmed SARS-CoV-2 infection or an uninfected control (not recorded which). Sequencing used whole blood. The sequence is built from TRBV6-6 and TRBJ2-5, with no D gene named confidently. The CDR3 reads CASASPFRVSSETQYF. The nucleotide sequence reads TGTGCCAGCGCCTCCCCTTTTAGGGTATCTTCGGAGACCCAGTACTTC.